These 11 T cell receptor beta chains were all obtained from the same sample, sequenced in a study of molecular identifiers for immune sequencing clone quantification. TCRdb fed the PCR reads into MiXCR, producing one record per CDR3 protein. The repertoire holds approximately 60,000 distinct CDR3 sequences, with about 20% as singletons. What was sequenced was naive CD8+ T cells from blood, with Jurkat cell RNA spiked in. Subset of the sample: FACS-sorted CD8+CD4-CCR7+CD45RA+ naive T cells. All receptors derive from a human donor in good health. Some libraries in this study had Jurkat cell RNA spiked in.

To note about this clonotype: A junction boundary mismatches the germline segment, possibly from a read error. The chain couples TRBV18 to TRBJ1-1; D remains unclear. Germline assignment: CDR1 KGHSH and CDR2 LQKENI. This CDR3 region has 13 residues. CDR3 loop: CASSPTGNTEASF. As DNA, the CDR3 is TGTGCCAGCTCACCAACGGGTAACACTGAAGCTTCCTTT. Full variable domain (missing parts from reference TRBV18 and TRBJ1-1): NAGVMQNPRHLVRRRGQEARLRCSPMKGHSHVYWYRQLPEEGLKFMVYLQKENIIDESGMPKERFSAEFPKEGPSILRIQQVVRGDSAAYFCASSPTGNTEASFGQGTRLTVV.

The chain carries TRBV7-8 and TRBJ2-2, with D tentatively TRBD1 or TRBD2 (5 bases each). V was trimmed by 6 bases and J by 5 bases, leaving 10 bases between them. The CDR3 length is 13 residues. The germline gives CDR1 SGHVS, CDR2 FQNEAQ. CDR3 in amino acids: CASSGRETGELFF. In DNA, the CDR3 is TGTGCCAGCAGTGGCAGGGAGACCGGGGAGCTGTTTTTT.

This clonotype came up many times. The V gene is TRBV3-1, the J gene TRBJ2-7; D might be TRBD2 (6 bases). Trimming shortened V by 4 bases and J by 4 bases, and 17 bases separated the two germline ends. There are 15 residues in the CDR3. From germline, CDR1 is LGHDT and CDR2 YNNKEL (reference sequence). The CDR3 here is CASSPGGRGPYEQYF. The CDR3 DNA follows: TGTGCCAGCAGCCCAGGAGGGCGGGGACCGTACGAGCAGTACTTC.

This clonotype was counted a few times. This may arise from a read error, as a much more abundant clone is one base away. The V call is TRBV5-1, the J call TRBJ2-3; D may be TRBD2 (6 bases). Germline lookup yields CDR1 SGHRS and CDR2 YFSETQ. The CDR3 sequence is 17 residues long. The V end lost 1 base, the J end lost 2 bases, and 17 bases lay between the germline ends. CDR3: CASSLLEGVGNTDTQYF. Written as DNA, the CDR3 is TGCGCCAGCAGCTTGTTGGAGGGAGTCGGGAACACAGATACGCAGTATTTT.

This clonotype was observed a few times. The chain couples TRBV5-6 to TRBJ2-1; D unclear. The CDR3 is 15 residues long. With 0 bases removed from V and 9 bases from J, the gap between germline ends came to 16 bases. Germline lookup yields CDR1 SGHDT and CDR2 YYEEEE. The CDR3 loop reads CASSLVARVGGEQFF. CDR3 in DNA: TGTGCCAGCAGCTTGGTAGCTCGGGTCGGCGGTGAGCAGTTCTTC.

This clonotype came up many times. This chain links TRBV3-1 with TRBJ2-7; 8 bases agree with TRBD2. V lost 0 bases and J lost 5; bases outside the gene matches: 12. The germline V gene encodes CDR1 LGHDT and CDR2 YNNKEL (reference sequence). The CDR3 is made up of 17 amino acids. The CDR3 region is CASSQEGASGSIDEQYF. The CDR3 bases are TGTGCCAGCAGCCAAGAGGGGGCCAGCGGGAGTATCGACGAGCAGTACTTC.

On this clonotype itself: Given a much more abundant clone one base away, this may be a read error. The rearrangement joins TRBV6-6 to TRBJ2-7; 7 bases are a match to TRBD1. The junction had 18 bases not matched to a gene; V was cut back by 5 bases and J by 5 bases. This CDR3 is built from 17 residues. CDR1 MNHNY and CDR2 SVGAGI come from the germline V gene (reference sequence). This chain's CDR3 is CASSPDNPSHTGDEQYF. CDR3 DNA: TGTGCCAGCAGTCCAGACAACCCGTCCCACACAGGGGACGAGCAGTACTTC.

This clonotype was detected ten times or more. CDR3 sequence reads: CASRDSGTPQETQYF. CDR3 nucleotides: TGTGCCAGCAGGGATTCCGGGACACCCCAAGAGACCCAGTACTTC. The rearrangement joins TRBV5-4 to TRBJ2-5, with D possibly TRBD1 on 6 matching bases. The length of the CDR3 is 15 residues. Trimming left V 5 bases short and J 1 base short, with 15 bases between. CDR1 is SGHNT, CDR2 YYREEE, per germline (reference sequence).

For this clonotype: This could be a read error, since a much larger clone is one nucleotide away. The chain recombines TRBV20-1 with TRBJ2-1; the D gene is possibly TRBD2 (6 bases). CDR1 and CDR2 (germline): DFQATT, SNEGSKA (reference sequence). The V end lost 6 bases, the J end lost 12 bases, and 21 bases lay between the germline ends. The CDR3 has 13 residues. DNA of the CDR3: TGCAGTGCCCCGGGACTTGCGGTGGGTGGGCAGTTCTTC. This translates into CSAPGLAVGGQFF.

This clonotype showed up many times. The V call is TRBV20-1, the J call TRBJ1-1, with a possible D match to TRBD1 (6 bases). CDR1 is DFQATT and CDR2 is SNEGSKA in the germline V gene (reference sequence). The V end lost 6 bases, the J end lost 0 bases, and 26 bases lay between the germline ends. The CDR3 spans 18 residues. CDR3 region: CSAPSRLQGPDLNTEAFF. In DNA, the CDR3 is TGCAGTGCACCAAGCCGCCTACAGGGTCCTGATTTGAACACTGAAGCTTTCTTT.

In its sample, this clonotype was seen many times. The chain employs TRBV25-1 and TRBJ2-7; D perhaps matches TRBD1 (5 bases). Germline V gene sequence: CDR1 MGHDK, CDR2 SYGVNS. The CDR3 is made up of 15 amino acids. Trimming removed 3 bases at V and 6 bases at J, with 18 bases between. CDR3 region: CASSEVKGAPGEQYF. CDR3 sequence (DNA): TGTGCCAGCAGTGAGGTCAAAGGGGCGCCCGGCGAGCAGTACTTC.